The 14 T cell receptor beta chains below come from one sample, sequenced in a study of CD4 T cells in relation to SARS-CoV-2 and coronaviruses. The antigens these receptors bind are not known. The unexposed donors gave CD4+ T cells in about 2010-2019, prior to COVID-19. After nine to ten days of culture, CD4+ T cells were isolated. Clones were sequenced by immunoSEQ multiplex PCR, and TCRdb holds only the in-frame ones, with some missing. The table shows about 20,000 clones, with roughly 80% occurring only once. The sequencing input was CD4+ T cells from PBMCs, cultured in vitro. Receptors were obtained from a human donor in good health.

CDR3 amino acids: CASSDIGIGSYEQYF. The CDR3 region has the DNA TGTGCCAGCAGTGATATAGGGATTGGATCCTACGAGCAGTACTTC. The chain has TRBV25-1 and TRBJ2-7; D remains ambiguous. The CDR3 covers 15 residues. Trimming cost V 3 bases and J 1 base, with 13 bases left between them. Germline V gene data show CDR1 as MGHDK and CDR2 as SYGVNS.

The chain recombines TRBV7-2 with TRBJ2-2; D is perhaps TRBD1 or TRBD2 (6 bases each). The germline V gene has CDR1 SGHTA and CDR2 FQGNSA. V was shortened by 5 bases and J by 6 bases, with 16 bases between the two germline ends. The CDR3 extends over 15 amino acids. The CDR3, as DNA: TGTGCCAGCAGCCCGGGGGCTAGAGGGCCCGGGGAGCTGTTTTTT. As protein: CASSPGARGPGELFF.

The chain couples TRBV10-3 to TRBJ2-7, with 10 bases matching TRBD1. The germline CDR1 and CDR2 sequences are ENHRY and SYGVKD. V dropped 7 bases and J dropped 4; count of bases not matched to a gene: 7. The CDR3 is made up of 14 amino acids. CDR3 residues: CAITRTGGGYEQYF. Here the CDR3 DNA reads TGTGCCATCACCCGGACAGGGGGGGGATACGAGCAGTACTTC.

The chain carries TRBV18 and TRBJ2-7; D not certain. The CDR3 is 15 amino acids. Germline V gene data show CDR1 as KGHSH and CDR2 as LQKENI. The V gene lost 6 bases and the J gene lost 5 bases, with 20 bases spanning the gap. CDR3 in amino acids: CASSSISSGVNEQYF. The CDR3 DNA sequence: TGTGCCAGCTCCTCAATTTCTTCCGGTGTCAACGAGCAGTACTTC.

V usage is TRBV7-2 and J usage is TRBJ2-1, with TRBD2 matching 10 bases. The CDR3 loop spans 16 amino acids. Trimming at V came to 1 base and at J to 7 bases, leaving 7 bases not matched to a gene. The germline CDR1 and CDR2 sequences are SGHTA and FQGNSA. CDR3 DNA: TGTGCCAGCAGCTTAGATGGCCTAGCGGGAGTAAATGAGCAGTTCTTC. Amino acids: CASSLDGLAGVNEQFF.

This clone was recorded a few times. The chain has TRBV29-1 and TRBJ1-4, with D tentatively TRBD1 (5 bases). The ends were cut back, 7 bases at V and 3 bases at J, with 9 bases in the middle. Germline V gene sequence: CDR1 SQVTM, CDR2 ANQGSEA. The length of the CDR3 is 12 residues. CDR3 sequence: CSGGGSNEKLFF. For the CDR3, the DNA is TGCAGCGGTGGGGGATCTAATGAAAAACTGTTTTTT.

The chain recombines TRBV3-1 (or the pseudogene TRBV3-2) with TRBJ2-4; D not resolved. Germline CDR1 reads LGHDT; CDR2 reads YNNKEL (reference sequence). This CDR3 region has 18 residues. V was cut by 0 bases and J by 0 bases, with 15 bases left in between. The CDR3 nucleotides are TGTGCCAGCAGCCAAGAAAGTGGGAAGAAGCTAGCCAAAAACATTCAGTACTTC. Translated: CASSQESGKKLAKNIQYF.

The rearrangement links TRBV29-1 to TRBJ2-1, with 9 bases aligning to TRBD2. CDR3 length: 13 residues. The junction had 8 bases not matched to a gene; V was cut back by 6 bases and J by 8 bases. Germline V gene sequence: CDR1 SQVTM, CDR2 ANQGSEA. CDR3 nucleotides: TGCAGCGTCACCGGGACTAGCACCCATGAGCAGTTCTTC. This codes for CSVTGTSTHEQFF.

The gene calls are TRBV5-1 and TRBJ2-7; TRBD1 matches 8 bases. From germline, CDR1 is SGHRS and CDR2 YFSETQ. With 1 base clipped from V and 4 bases from J, the junction kept 4 bases outside the gene matches. The CDR3 consists of 14 residues. CDR3 nucleotides: TGCGCCAGCAGCTTGAGACAGGGGTGGTACGAGCAGTACTTC. Translated, it gives CASSLRQGWYEQYF. The whole variable domain, remainder taken from reference TRBV5-1 and TRBJ2-7, is KAGVTQTPRYLIKTRGQQVTLSCSPISGHRSVSWYQQTPGQGLQFLFEYFSETQRNKGNFPGRFSGRQFSNSRSEMNVSTLELGDSALYLCASSLRQGWYEQYFGPGTRLTVT.

This clone has a handful of counts. This rearrangement joins TRBV6-6 to TRBJ2-3; tentatively, D is TRBD2 (6 bases). Deletions cut 6 bases from V and 4 bases from J, with 20 bases between. This CDR3 spans 16 amino acids. Germline V gives CDR1 MNHNY, CDR2 SVGAGI (reference sequence). Here the CDR3 reads CASRAGRETGSDTQYF. The CDR3 region has the DNA TGTGCCAGCAGGGCGGGACGGGAGACGGGCTCAGATACGCAGTATTTT.

The DNA for the CDR3 is TGTGCCAGCAGCTTAGATGGGGGGAAGACTGAAGCTTTCTTT. It yields the protein CASSLDGGKTEAFF. The chain joins TRBV7-9 to TRBJ1-1, with D maybe TRBD1 (5 bases). Germline lookup yields CDR1 SEHNR and CDR2 FQNEAQ (reference sequence). The CDR3 is 14 amino acids. Between the trimmed V and J ends, which lost 1 base and 5 bases, there was a span of 11 bases.

The chain joins TRBV7-9 to TRBJ1-4; D not certain. Germline lookup yields CDR1 SEHNR and CDR2 FQNEAQ (reference sequence). CDR3 length equals 14 residues. Trimming removed 1 base at V and 8 bases at J, with 11 bases between. The CDR3 protein is CASSLGGRAEKLFF. In DNA form, the CDR3 reads TGTGCCAGCAGCTTAGGGGGTCGGGCCGAAAAACTGTTTTTT.

This clone was counted between two and nine times. Relative to the germline gene, one junction end is altered; a read error may explain this. The V and J genes are TRBV7-7 and TRBJ2-2; D possibly corresponds to TRBD2 (5 bases). This CDR3 is 14 amino acids long. The germline V gene encodes CDR1 SSHAT and CDR2 FNYEAQ (reference sequence). The CDR3: CASSLSGNTGELFF. CDR3 nucleotide sequence: TGTGCTAGCAGCTTAAGCGGGAACACCGGGGAGCTGTTTTTT.

This clone was counted between two and nine times. The genes are TRBV5-1 and TRBJ2-5; TRBD2 matches 12 bases. Germline V gives CDR1 SGHRS, CDR2 YFSETQ. The CDR3 covers 16 residues. The V segment lost 4 bases and the J segment 1 base; nucleotides outside the gene matches: 5. The CDR3 bases are TGCGCCAGCAGCACCGGGACTAGCGGGCCCCAAGAGACCCAGTACTTC. Translated, it gives CASSTGTSGPQETQYF.